This T cell receptor (beta chain) was captured in a study of OX40 agonist ivuxolimab in advanced cancers. Study-level information: Patients receiving dose escalation had hepatocellular carcinoma, melanoma, renal cell or head and neck cancer. Three patients had partial responses: one hepatocellular carcinoma, two cutaneous melanoma. The study, taken as a whole, reports: Nonresponders, in some cases, also had low normalized T-cell clonal expansion. Relative to CD4+, CD8+ T cells held more expanded clones on average.

Sequencing was performed with immunoSEQ multiplex PCR; in TCRdb, only in-frame clones are kept and a portion is missing. Of more than 65,000 clones listed, about 87% are singletons. In regard to this clone: The antigen remains undetermined.

From germline, CDR1 is SQVTM and CDR2 ANQGSEA. The CDR3 contains 14 residues. V gave up 7 bases and J gave up 0 bases; unmatched junction bases: 6. The V call is TRBV29-1, the J call TRBJ1-2; 9 nucleotides line up with TRBD1. The clonotype comes from an adult with an advanced solid tumor such as melanoma, head and neck, liver or kidney cancer. Here the sequenced sample was CD4+ or CD8+ T cells sorted from blood, taken in a trial of the OX40 agonist ivuxolimab. CDR3 coding DNA: TGCAGCGCTCCGGACAGGGGTGCTAACTATGGCTACACCTTC. This sequence encodes CSAPDRGANYGYTF.